This is a list of T cell receptor beta chains from one sample in a study of T cell responses to AZD1222 COVID-19 vaccine. Some clones are missing from TCRdb's copy, which holds only in-frame ones; the method was immunoSEQ multiplex PCR. Altogether around 250,000 clones are present, about 92% being singletons, with the ten largest covering roughly 0.51%. The specimen was peripheral blood, collected on day 0 of AZD1222 vaccination. These receptors originate from an adult in good health. Both conserved end residues are part of each CDR3. D genes are given only for firm matches. Size is omitted from some rows. Given values are once, few, many or a class for expanded clones.

>NA|NA|TRBJ2-2|TRBV7-2
CASSLAGTGAGTGELFF
TGTGCCAGCAGCTTAGCGGGGACGGGGGCCGGAACCGGGGAGCTGTTTTTT
>NA|NA|TRBJ2-7|TRBV6-5
CASSYLGQPYEQYF
TGTGCCAGCAGTTACCTAGGACAGCCCTACGAGCAGTACTTC
>NA|TRBD1|TRBJ2-7|TRBV29-1
CSVVVQDRGTYEQYF
TGCAGCGTTGTGGTTCAGGACAGGGGGACCTACGAGCAGTACTTC
>NA|TRBD1|TRBJ2-1|TRBV18
CASSGRAGGNEQFF
TGTGCCAGCTCAGGGCGGGCAGGGGGCAATGAGCAGTTCTTC
>NA|TRBD2|TRBJ2-2|TRBV6-4
CASGRLAGTNTGELFF
TGTGCCAGCGGCAGACTAGCGGGGACGAACACCGGGGAGCTGTTTTTT
>NA|NA|TRBJ1-2|TRBV3-1/TRBV3-2
CASSQERGGGYTF
TGTGCCAGCAGCCAAGAGAGGGGGGGCGGCTACACCTTC
>NA|TRBD2|TRBJ2-1|TRBV19
CASSILAERNEQFF
TGTGCCAGTAGTATACTAGCGGAGCGGAATGAGCAGTTCTTC
>NA|NA|TRBJ2-2|TRBV3-1/TRBV3-2
CASSQVEGYLTGELFF
TGTGCCAGCAGCCAAGTAGAGGGATATCTCACCGGGGAGCTGTTTTTT
>NA|NA|TRBJ2-1|TRBV28
CASSLGWNEQFF
TGTGCCAGCAGTTTAGGGTGGAATGAGCAGTTCTTC
>NA|NA|TRBJ1-6|TRBV6-4
CASSISGRTNSPLHF
TGTGCCAGCAGTATATCCGGACGTACCAATTCACCCCTCCACTTT
>NA|NA|TRBJ2-7|TRBV9
CASSVAPDNSYEQYF
TGTGCCAGCAGCGTAGCCCCGGACAACTCCTACGAGCAGTACTTC
>NA|NA|TRBJ2-1|TRBV24-1
CATSGQTDSSYNEQFF
TGTGCCACCAGTGGGCAAACGGACAGCTCCTACAATGAGCAGTTCTTC
>NA|NA|TRBJ2-1|TRBV6-5
CASYFHERGEQFF
TGTGCCAGCTACTTTCACGAAAGGGGGGAGCAGTTCTTC
>NA|NA|TRBJ2-1|TRBV9
CASSDRAHEQFF
TGTGCCAGCAGCGACAGGGCCCATGAGCAGTTCTTC
>once|NA|TRBJ1-3|TRBV4-1
CASSQVGTSGNTIYF
TGCGCCAGCAGCCAGGTGGGGACCTCCGGAAACACCATATATTTT
>NA|NA|TRBJ1-1|TRBV19
CASSTPGLGTEAFF
TGTGCCAGTAGTACCCCGGGGCTGGGCACTGAAGCTTTCTTT
>NA|NA|TRBJ2-2|TRBV5-1
CASSPKTGLSNTGELFF
TGCGCCAGCAGCCCGAAAACAGGGCTTTCGAACACCGGGGAGCTGTTTTTT
>NA|NA|TRBJ2-5|TRBV5-6
CASSPRAHEETQYF
TGTGCCAGCAGCCCCCGGGCTCACGAGGAGACCCAGTACTTC
>NA|TRBD2|TRBJ2-3|TRBV27
CASSSAGRSTDTQYF
TGTGCCAGCAGTTCGGCCGGGAGGTCAACAGATACGCAGTATTTT
>NA|NA|TRBJ1-1|TRBV29-1
CSVVNRANTEAFF
TGCAGCGTTGTTAACAGAGCGAACACTGAAGCTTTCTTT
>NA|NA|TRBJ1-2|TRBV3-1/TRBV3-2
CASSPLGRVYGYTF
TGTGCCAGCAGCCCGCTCGGCCGGGTCTATGGCTACACCTTC
>NA|NA|TRBJ1-1|TRBV19
CASSIDLGGTEAFF
TGTGCCAGTAGTATAGATCTGGGGGGCACTGAAGCTTTCTTT
>NA|TRBD1|TRBJ1-2|TRBV6-5
CASSYRGTGGGYTF
TGTGCCAGCAGTTACCGCGGGACAGGGGGAGGCTACACCTTC
>NA|NA|TRBJ1-4|TRBV5-6
CASSPGGATNEKLFF
TGTGCCAGCAGCCCGGGGGGGGCAACTAATGAAAAACTGTTTTTT
>NA|NA|TRBJ1-5|TRBV20-1
CTYDGNQPQHF
TGCACGTATGATGGCAATCAGCCCCAGCATTTT
>NA|NA|TRBJ2-3|TRBV5-1
CASSLEPLTDTQYF
TGCGCCAGCAGCCTGGAACCCCTTACAGATACGCAGTATTTT
>NA|TRBD1|TRBJ1-1|TRBV5-1
CASSLGQGSTEAFF
TGCGCCAGCAGCTTGGGACAGGGGAGCACTGAAGCTTTCTTT
>NA|TRBD2|TRBJ2-7|TRBV6-5
CASSYSLAGPYEQYF
TGTGCCAGCAGTTACTCACTAGCGGGACCCTACGAGCAGTACTTC
>NA|NA|TRBJ2-3|TRBV7-2
CASSSGLAGYTQYF
TGTGCCAGCAGCTCCGGCCTTGCGGGCTATACGCAGTATTTT
>NA|NA|TRBJ2-6|TRBV9
CASSVAAGSGANVLTF
TGTGCCAGCAGCGTAGCGGCAGGCTCTGGGGCCAACGTCCTGACTTTC
>NA|TRBD1|TRBJ2-7|TRBV5-1
CASSQQGNYEQYF
TGCGCCAGCAGCCAACAGGGGAACTACGAGCAGTACTTC
>NA|NA|TRBJ1-2|TRBV6-6
CASSYSVQGSYGYTF
TGTGCCAGCAGTTACTCGGTCCAGGGAAGCTATGGCTACACCTTC
>NA|NA|TRBJ2-5|TRBV27
CASSLSVGMGEETQYF
TGTGCCAGCAGTTTATCGGTCGGGATGGGAGAAGAGACCCAGTACTTC
>NA|NA|TRBJ2-2|TRBV7-2
CASSFTKGGPRTGELFF
TGTGCCAGCAGCTTCACGAAGGGGGGGCCGAGGACCGGGGAGCTGTTTTTT
>NA|TRBD1|TRBJ1-1|TRBV27
CASGDRAVVGTEAFF
TGTGCCAGCGGGGACAGGGCAGTCGTTGGCACTGAAGCTTTCTTT
>NA|NA|TRBJ1-6|TRBV7-9
CASSPYGGVGNSPLHF
TGTGCCAGCAGCCCGTACGGTGGGGTTGGTAATTCACCCCTCCACTTT
>NA|NA|TRBJ2-6|TRBV28
CASSVGTPYSGANVLTF
TGTGCCAGCAGTGTCGGGACACCGTACTCTGGGGCCAACGTCCTGACTTTC
>once|NA|TRBJ1-2|TRBV6-5
CASSSPSEAGGYTF
TGTGCCAGCAGTTCCCCCTCTGAGGCGGGGGGCTACACCTTC
>NA|NA|TRBJ2-1|TRBV7-9
CASSLAGGRSYNEQFF
TGTGCCAGCAGCTTAGCTGGGGGGCGATCCTACAATGAGCAGTTCTTC